This T cell receptor (beta chain) was recovered during a study of blood T cells in healthy people across ages. Per germline, CDR1 MNHEY and CDR2 SVGEGT. CDR3 size: 12 residues. V shed 8 bases and J 8 bases; nucleotides not matched to a gene: 7. Using a J-beta primer mix together with a sample-barcoded 5' primer, a second PCR was run for roughly 6 to 12 cycles. Every single cDNA molecule received a tag from a template-switch adaptor with 12 random nucleotides. TCRdb re-called the 5' RACE reads through MiXCR, storing one row per CDR3 protein. The sample gives roughly 1,800,000 distinct CDR3 sequences, less than 50% of which show up once; less than 2.5% is in the top ten. Every sample gave at least 5 micrograms of total RNA when it was extracted.

Input material: blood. The receptor comes from a woman aged 40 to 50 in good health. The chain carries TRBV6-2 or TRBV6-3 and TRBJ1-2; TRBD1 agrees at 8 bases. The CDR3 protein is CASGRTGTGYTF. DNA for the CDR3: TGTGCCAGCGGTCGGACAGGGACAGGCTACACCTTC.